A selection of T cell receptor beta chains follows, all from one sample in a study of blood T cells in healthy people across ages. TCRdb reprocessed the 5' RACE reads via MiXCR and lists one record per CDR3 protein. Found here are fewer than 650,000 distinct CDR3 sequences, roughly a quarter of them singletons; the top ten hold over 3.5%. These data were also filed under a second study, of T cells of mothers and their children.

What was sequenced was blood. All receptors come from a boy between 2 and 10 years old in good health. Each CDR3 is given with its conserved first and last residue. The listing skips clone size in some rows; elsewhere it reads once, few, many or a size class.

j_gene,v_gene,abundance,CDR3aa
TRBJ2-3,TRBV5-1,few,CASSGRGAGRTDTQYF
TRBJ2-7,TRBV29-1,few,CSVEEWHEQYF
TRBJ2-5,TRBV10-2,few,CAAGQGEETQYF
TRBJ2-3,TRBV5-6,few,CASGRPGRTGTDTQYF
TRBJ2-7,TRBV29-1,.,CSVARDGEQYF
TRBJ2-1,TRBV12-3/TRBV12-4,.,CASSYWGGLNEQFF
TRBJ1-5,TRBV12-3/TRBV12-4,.,CASSGGNQPQHF
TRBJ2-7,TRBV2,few,CASSVPKTATTYEQYF
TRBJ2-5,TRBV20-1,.,CSAPITGKETQYF
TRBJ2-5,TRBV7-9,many,CASSSTLGRVEETQYF
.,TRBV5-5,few,CASSFSGTGFYEQYF
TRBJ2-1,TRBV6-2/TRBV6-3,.,CASEALSFYNEQFF
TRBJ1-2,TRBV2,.,CASSENSEVKRDGYTF
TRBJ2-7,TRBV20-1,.,CSATSSGRIDEQYF
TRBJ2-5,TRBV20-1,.,CSAADRGANQETQYF
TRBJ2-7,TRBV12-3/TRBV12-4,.,CASTPREDRGYEQYF
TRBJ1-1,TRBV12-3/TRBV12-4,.,CASSLLRDTEAFF
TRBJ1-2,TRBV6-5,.,CASSYLGGTGDGYTF
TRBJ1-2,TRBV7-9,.,CASSLRRDYGYTF
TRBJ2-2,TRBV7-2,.,CASSPTSGLNTGELFF
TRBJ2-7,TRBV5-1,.,CASSSTGTALYEQYF
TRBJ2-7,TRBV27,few,CASSRSGGRHEQYF
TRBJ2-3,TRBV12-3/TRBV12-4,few,CASRLRPSAYTDTQYF
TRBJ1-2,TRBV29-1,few,CSVEGMTGADNYGYTF
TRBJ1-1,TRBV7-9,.,CASSLRDRGAFF
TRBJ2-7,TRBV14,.,CASSQYPDRVAYEQYF
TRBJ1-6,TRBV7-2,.,CASSLIFGHNRGKNSPLHF
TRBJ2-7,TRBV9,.,CASSSTGTHGHEQYF
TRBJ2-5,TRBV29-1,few,CSARAGTTQETQYF
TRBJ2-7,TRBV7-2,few,CASSSGGTSGIGQYF
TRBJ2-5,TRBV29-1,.,CSVLEQGETQYF
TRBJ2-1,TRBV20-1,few,CSARGPLAGGRNEQFF
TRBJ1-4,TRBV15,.,CATSREYRPENEKLFF
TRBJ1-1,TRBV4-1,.,CASSFGQDGTEAFF
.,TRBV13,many,CAPGTGREQYF
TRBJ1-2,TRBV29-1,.,CSADGQVSDYSYTF
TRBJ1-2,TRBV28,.,CASSSQGQGAGGYTF
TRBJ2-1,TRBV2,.,CASSGTRVSYNEQFF
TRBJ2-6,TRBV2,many,CASSDSSGANVLTF
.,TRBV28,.,CASSLTGRIYNEQFF
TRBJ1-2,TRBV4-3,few,CASSQDRGGYGYTF
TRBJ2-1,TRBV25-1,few,CASSEAGGPNEQFF
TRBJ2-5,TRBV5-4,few,CASSLDQGAGETQYF
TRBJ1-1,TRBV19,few,CASSFLWELGQGKGLNTEAFF
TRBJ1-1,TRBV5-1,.,CASSLAGTRGTEAFF
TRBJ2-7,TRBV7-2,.,CASIVASGAFYEQYF